This T cell receptor (beta chain) was sequenced in a study of T cells in women clearing cervical HPV infection. The overall study: Women with histologically confirmed HPV16-related CIN3 or worse, 2 with invasive cancer, served as cases. Case blood was drawn a median approximately five months after lesion detection.

immunoSEQ multiplex PCR used an average of 1200 ng genomic DNA. This table comes from immunoSEQ multiplex PCR, and its TCRdb copy is limited to in-frame clones, with some not included. The sample includes fewer than 35,000 clones. The TCR sequence derives from a woman aged 18 to 75 with a cervical HPV16 infection that either progressed to CIN3+ or cleared (not recorded which). Sample: blood buffy coat.

CDR3 DNA (partial): TGTGCCAGCAGCTTTCTAGGTAATCAGCCG. Translation gives CASSFLGNQP. The full CDR3 reads CASSFLGNQPQYF. The chain links TRBV7-2 to TRBJ2-3; no definite D call. The CDR3 goes on 3 residues after the read ends, and that part is filled in from the germline J gene. The germline V gene encodes CDR1 SGHTA and CDR2 FQGNSA. This CDR3 has 13 residues. The variable domain in full, completed from reference TRBV7-2 and TRBJ2-3, reads GAGVSQSPSNKVTEKGKDVELRCDPISGHTALYWYRQSLGQGLEFLIYFQGNSAPDKSGLPSDRFSAERTGGSVSTLTIQRTQQEDSAVYLCASSFLGNQPQYFGPGTRLTVL.